These 23 T cell receptor beta chains were all obtained from the same sample, sequenced in a study of blood T cell repertoires in COVID-19 (dated by TCRdb to about 2020). Libraries were prepared through the immunoSEQ multiplex PCR assay. Held by TCRdb, this immuneACCESS table contains in-frame sequences only and omits some clones. Under half of the omission traces to an unresolved V gene where checked; the cause of the rest is unknown. The sample table records about 170,000 clones; roughly 86% of these occur just once. The ten largest clones capture 2.5% to 4% of the sample. The sample was peripheral blood. These receptor sequences come from a man between 70 and 80 years old with acute or convalescent COVID-19.

The sample holds a few counts of this clone. The V and J genes are TRBV18 and TRBJ1-2; 11 bases are shared with TRBD1. Germline CDR1 and CDR2: KGHSH and LQKENI. The CDR3 is 13 residues long. The V gene end was trimmed by 3 bases and the J gene end by 7 bases; junction bases not matched to a gene: 1. As DNA, the CDR3 is TGTGCCAGCTCACCGGGACAGGGGGGTGGCTACACCTTC. Amino acid sequence: CASSPGQGGGYTF.

The V and J genes are TRBV6-5 and TRBJ2-6; the D is unclear. Germline CDR1 and CDR2: MNHEY and SVGAGI. V was clipped by 8 bases and J by 0 bases, with 5 bases between them. This CDR3 is 13 amino acids long. The DNA for the CDR3 is TGTGCCAGCCGGGTCTCTGGGGCCAACGTCCTGACTTTC. Amino acids: CASRVSGANVLTF.

The V and J genes are TRBV18 and TRBJ1-5; 9 bases align to TRBD1. CDR1 is KGHSH and CDR2 is LQKENI in the germline V gene. The CDR3 runs to 15 residues. The V and J ends lost 3 bases and 5 bases, in that order; junction bases with no gene match: 5. CDR3 bases: TGTGCCAGCTCACCCGGGACAGGGTTAGATCAGCCCCAGCATTTT. As protein: CASSPGTGLDQPQHF.

The chain uses TRBV9 and TRBJ2-2, with a tentative D call TRBD2 (6 bases). V was clipped by 3 bases and J by 2 bases, with 17 bases between them. Germline V CDR1 and CDR2: SGDLS, YYNGEE. The CDR3 length is 17 residues. CDR3 loop: CASSEGLNLGNTGELFF. Here the CDR3 DNA reads TGTGCCAGCAGCGAGGGACTGAATCTTGGCAACACCGGGGAGCTGTTTTTT.

J is TRBJ1-5 and V is TRBV28, with a possible D match to TRBD1 (6 bases). The CDR3 contains 14 residues. CDR1 and CDR2 from the germline V gene are MDHEN and SYDVKM. Trimming pared 5 bases from V and 6 bases from J, leaving 14 bases between. Written as DNA, the CDR3 is TGTGCCAGCAGTCCGGCGGGGGCTGTTCAGCCCCAGCATTTT. It specifies CASSPAGAVQPQHF. Full variable domain (missing parts from reference TRBV28 and TRBJ1-5): DVKVTQSSRYLVKRTGEKVFLECVQDMDHENMFWYRQDPGLGLRLIYFSYDVKMKEKGDIPEGYSVSREKKERFSLILESASTNQTSMYLCASSPAGAVQPQHFGDGTRLSIL.

V gene TRBV9 combines with J gene TRBJ1-1; a possible D gene is TRBD1 (5 bases). The CDR3 runs to 13 residues. CDR1 and CDR2 (germline): SGDLS, YYNGEE. Trimming left V 4 bases short and J 1 base short, with 8 bases between. DNA for the CDR3: TGTGCCAGCAGCCAAGACAGGAACACTGAAGCTTTCTTT. It specifies CASSQDRNTEAFF.

The rearrangement joins TRBV19 to TRBJ2-7; TRBD2 aligns across 7 bases. This CDR3 comprises 16 residues. Trimming took 5 bases from V and 6 from J; bases not matched to a gene: 16. Germline CDR1 and CDR2: LNHDA and SQIVND (reference sequence). This chain's CDR3 is CASSLVSGAVIGEQYF. In DNA form, the CDR3 reads TGTGCCAGTAGTCTCGTGAGCGGGGCGGTAATCGGCGAGCAGTACTTC.

The V and J genes are TRBV14 and TRBJ2-1, with 8 bases fitting TRBD2. V shed 2 bases, J shed 7 bases, and the junction held 10 bases outside the gene matches. The length of the CDR3 is 16 residues. Germline CDR1 SGHDN, CDR2 FVKESK. As DNA, the CDR3 is TGTGCCAGCAGCCAATATTTGGCGGGAGGTGGTAATGAGCAGTTCTTC. Amino acid sequence: CASSQYLAGGGNEQFF.

This chain connects TRBV2 to TRBJ2-7; tentatively, D is TRBD1 (6 bases). The CDR3 runs 14 residues. V lost 5 bases to trimming and J lost 4 bases, with 15 bases between them. Germline assignment: CDR1 SNHLY and CDR2 FYNNEI. Here the CDR3 reads CASSHQGIYYEQYF. As DNA, the CDR3 is TGTGCCAGCAGTCACCAGGGGATCTATTACGAGCAGTACTTC.

The chain is built from TRBV7-3 and TRBJ2-1, with no clear D. V was clipped by 0 bases and J by 8 bases, with 8 bases between them. The CDR3 extends over 13 amino acids. Germline CDR1 is SGHTA and CDR2 is FQGTGA. The CDR3 DNA sequence: TGTGCCAGCAGCTTAACGAAGCTCGATGAGCAGTTCTTC. Translated, it gives CASSLTKLDEQFF.

On this clone itself: This sample also contains other DNA sequences that code for the same CDR3. The chain couples TRBV6-5 to TRBJ1-2; perhaps TRBD1 as D (6 bases). This CDR3 comprises 14 residues. Germline assignment: CDR1 MNHEY and CDR2 SVGAGI. The germline V and J ends were trimmed by 9 bases and 7 bases, with 21 bases remaining between them. CDR3 DNA: TGTGCCAGTACACCAGTTGGGGGCAGGGGTGGCTACACCTTC. Its protein product is CASTPVGGRGGYTF.

The V and J genes are TRBV30 and TRBJ2-2; 7 positions match TRBD2. Germline assignment: CDR1 GTSNPN and CDR2 SVGIG (reference sequence). The junction had 8 bases not matched to a gene; V was cut back by 3 bases and J by 7 bases. This CDR3 has 14 amino acids. The CDR3 is CAWSLGLLSGELFF. The CDR3 DNA reads TGTGCCTGGAGCCTGGGACTACTCAGCGGGGAGCTGTTTTTT.

The gene calls are TRBV7-6 and TRBJ2-2; 7 nucleotides line up with TRBD1. Germline loops: CDR1 SGHVS, CDR2 FNYEAQ. The CDR3 consists of 22 residues. Germline trimming cut 4 bases from V and 1 base from J; bases unmatched to any gene: 24. The chain's CDR3 is CASSSLPNETGWERLNTGELFF. In DNA form, the CDR3 reads TGTGCCAGCAGCTCCCTTCCGAACGAGACAGGGTGGGAGCGGTTGAACACCGGGGAGCTGTTTTTT. Combining the CDR3 with reference TRBV7-6 and TRBJ2-2 gives the whole variable domain GAGVSQSPRYKVTKRGQDVALRCDPISGHVSLYWYRQALGQGPEFLTYFNYEAQQDKSGLPNDRFSAERPEGSISTLTIQRTEQRDSAMYRCASSSLPNETGWERLNTGELFFGEGSRLTVL.

The CDR3 protein is CASSSRQGDYEQYF. The CDR3 DNA sequence: TGTGCCAGCAGCTCCCGACAGGGAGACTACGAGCAGTACTTC. J is TRBJ2-7 and V is TRBV7-2; 7 nucleotides agree with TRBD1. This CDR3 has 14 residues. The germline gives CDR1 SGHTA, CDR2 FQGNSA. Germline trimming cut 4 bases from V and 3 bases from J; bases unmatched to any gene: 6.

This chain connects TRBV7-2 to TRBJ1-2; D ambiguous. From germline, CDR1 is SGHTA and CDR2 FQGNSA. The CDR3 is 15 amino acids. The V end lost 1 base, the J end lost 0 bases, and 9 bases lay between the germline ends. The CDR3 DNA sequence: TGTGCCAGCAGCTTAGGCATTTCAGCTAACTATGGCTACACCTTC. Protein product: CASSLGISANYGYTF.

The CDR3 protein is CASTVEFSSGNTIYF. The CDR3 DNA follows: TGTGCCAGCACCGTGGAGTTTAGCTCTGGAAACACCATATATTTT. This sequence joins TRBV5-8 and TRBJ1-3; D unresolved. The length of the CDR3 is 15 residues. Germline V gene lookup returns CDR1 SGHTS and CDR2 YDEGEE. Trimming stripped 6 bases from V and 0 bases from J, with 13 bases between.

The V and J genes are TRBV5-1 and TRBJ2-1; TRBD2 aligns across 12 bases. V was clipped by 4 bases and J by 3 bases; unmatched bases: 5. This CDR3 has 16 amino acids. Germline CDR1 reads SGHRS; CDR2 reads YFSETQ. In DNA, the CDR3 is TGCGCCAGCAGCGGACTAGCGGGGATGGGCTACAATGAGCAGTTCTTC. Its translation is CASSGLAGMGYNEQFF.

The chain carries TRBV9 and TRBJ2-5; 12 bases are shared with TRBD1. The CDR3 is made up of 16 amino acids. Per the germline V gene, CDR1 is SGDLS and CDR2 is YYNGEE. V lost 4 bases and J lost 4; bases outside the gene matches: 8. DNA of the CDR3: TGTGCCAGCAGCCCGCGCGGGACAGGGGGCTTAGAGACCCAGTACTTC. Translated: CASSPRGTGGLETQYF.

This sequence joins TRBV5-5 and TRBJ2-3; TRBD1 agrees at 8 bases. CDR1 and CDR2 from the germline V gene are SGHKS and YYEKEE (reference sequence). The CDR3 length is 16 residues. Losses at the gene ends were 4 bases for V and 3 bases for J; bases not matched to a gene: 10. The CDR3 spells CASSPTGVLRTDTQYF. The CDR3 DNA follows: TGTGCCAGCAGCCCGACAGGGGTATTAAGGACAGATACGCAGTATTTT.

The gene calls are TRBV11-2 and TRBJ2-2, with a possible D match to TRBD1 (6 bases). The CDR3 loop spans 17 amino acids. V lost 1 base and J 0 bases, leaving 12 bases between the germline ends. Germline CDR1 reads SGHAT; CDR2 reads FQNNGV. CDR3 loop: CASSLVAGATNTGELFF. The CDR3 region has the DNA TGTGCCAGCAGCTTAGTGGCAGGGGCCACGAACACCGGGGAGCTGTTTTTT.

J is TRBJ1-5 and V is TRBV9; no clear D gene. The V end lost 3 bases, the J end lost 0 bases, and 7 bases lay between the germline ends. In germline, CDR1 is SGDLS, CDR2 YYNGEE. This CDR3 has 14 amino acids. The CDR3 is CASSAENSNQPQHF. CDR3 nucleotide sequence: TGTGCCAGCAGCGCAGAAAATAGCAATCAGCCCCAGCATTTT.

This clone was detected only a few times. V usage is TRBV28 and J usage is TRBJ1-1, with D possibly TRBD1 on 6 matching bases. The CDR3 runs to 14 residues. The V gene's germline CDR1 is MDHEN and CDR2 SYDVKM. V was clipped by 5 bases and J by 7 bases, with 17 bases between them. CDR3 DNA: TGTGCCAGCAGTGCGTCCCCTCAGGGGATTGAAGCTTTCTTT. Translated: CASSASPQGIEAFF.

The rearrangement uses TRBV19 and TRBJ2-1; the match to TRBD2 covers 8 bases. From germline, CDR1 is LNHDA and CDR2 SQIVND (reference sequence). Unmatched junction bases numbered 11, after V lost 2 bases and J lost 5 bases. The CDR3 has 17 residues. The CDR3: CASSIRRGDPRDNEQFF. CDR3 DNA sequence: TGTGCCAGTAGTATAAGGCGGGGGGACCCTCGGGACAATGAGCAGTTCTTC.